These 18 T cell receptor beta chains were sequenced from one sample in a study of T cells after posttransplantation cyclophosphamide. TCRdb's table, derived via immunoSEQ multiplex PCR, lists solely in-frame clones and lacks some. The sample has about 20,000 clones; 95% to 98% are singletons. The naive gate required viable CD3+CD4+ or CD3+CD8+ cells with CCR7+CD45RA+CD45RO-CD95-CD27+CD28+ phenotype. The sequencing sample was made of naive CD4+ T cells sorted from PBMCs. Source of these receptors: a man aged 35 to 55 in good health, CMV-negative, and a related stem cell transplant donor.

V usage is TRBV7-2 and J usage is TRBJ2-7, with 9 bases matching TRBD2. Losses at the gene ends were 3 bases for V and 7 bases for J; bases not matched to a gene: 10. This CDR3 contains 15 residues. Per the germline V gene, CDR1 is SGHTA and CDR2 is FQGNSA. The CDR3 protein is CASSLQAGGPREQYF. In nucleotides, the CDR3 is TGTGCCAGCAGCTTGCAGGCGGGAGGGCCTCGTGAGCAGTACTTC.

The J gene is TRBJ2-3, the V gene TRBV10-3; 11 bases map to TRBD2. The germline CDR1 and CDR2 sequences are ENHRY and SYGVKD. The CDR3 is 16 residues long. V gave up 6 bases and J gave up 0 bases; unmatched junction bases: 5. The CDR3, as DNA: TGTGCCATCAGGCAGACTAGCGGGATTAGCACAGATACGCAGTATTTT. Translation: CAIRQTSGISTDTQYF.

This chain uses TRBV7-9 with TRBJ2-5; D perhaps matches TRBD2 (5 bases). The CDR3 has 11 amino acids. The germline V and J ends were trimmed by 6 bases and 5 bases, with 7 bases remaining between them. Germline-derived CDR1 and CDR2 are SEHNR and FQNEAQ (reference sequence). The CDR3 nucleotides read TGTGCCAGCAGGACGGGGGAGACCCAGTACTTC. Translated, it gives CASRTGETQYF. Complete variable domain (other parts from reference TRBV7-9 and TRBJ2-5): DTGVSQNPRHKITKRGQNVTFRCDPISEHNRLYWYRQTLGQGPEFLTYFQNEAQLEKSRLLSDRFSAERPKGSFSTLEIQRTEQGDSAMYLCASRTGETQYFGPGTRLLVL.

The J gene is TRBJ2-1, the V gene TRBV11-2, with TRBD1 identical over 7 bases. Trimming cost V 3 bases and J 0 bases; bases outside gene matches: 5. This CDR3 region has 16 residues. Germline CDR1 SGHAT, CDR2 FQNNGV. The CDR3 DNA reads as TGTGCCAGCAGCTTTGAGGGGGCACCCTCCTACAATGAGCAGTTCTTC. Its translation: CASSFEGAPSYNEQFF.

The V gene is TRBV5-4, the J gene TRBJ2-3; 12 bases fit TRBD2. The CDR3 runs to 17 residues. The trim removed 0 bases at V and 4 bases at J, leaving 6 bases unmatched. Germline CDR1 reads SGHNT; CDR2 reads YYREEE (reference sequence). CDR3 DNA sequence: TGTGCCAGCAGCTTGGATATGACTAGCGGGAGCTCAGATACGCAGTATTTT. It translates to CASSLDMTSGSSDTQYF.

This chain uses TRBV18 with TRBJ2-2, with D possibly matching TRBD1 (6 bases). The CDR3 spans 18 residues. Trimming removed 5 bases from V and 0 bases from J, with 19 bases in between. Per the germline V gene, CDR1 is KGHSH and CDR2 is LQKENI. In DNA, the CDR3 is TGTGCCAGCTCATCCGGGACATACTCTACCGCGAACACCGGGGAGCTGTTTTTT. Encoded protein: CASSSGTYSTANTGELFF. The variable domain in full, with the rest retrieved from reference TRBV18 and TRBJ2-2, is NAGVMQNPRHLVRRRGQEARLRCSPMKGHSHVYWYRQLPEEGLKFMVYLQKENIIDESGMPKERFSAEFPKEGPSILRIQQVVRGDSAAYFCASSSGTYSTANTGELFFGEGSRLTVL.

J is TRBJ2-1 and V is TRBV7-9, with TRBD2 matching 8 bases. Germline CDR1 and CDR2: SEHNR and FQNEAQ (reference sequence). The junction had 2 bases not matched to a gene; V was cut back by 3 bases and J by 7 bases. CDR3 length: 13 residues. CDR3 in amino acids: CASSFGGRNEQFF. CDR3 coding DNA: TGTGCCAGCAGCTTTGGCGGGAGGAATGAGCAGTTCTTC. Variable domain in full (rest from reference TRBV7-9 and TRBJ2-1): DTGVSQNPRHKITKRGQNVTFRCDPISEHNRLYWYRQTLGQGPEFLTYFQNEAQLEKSRLLSDRFSAERPKGSFSTLEIQRTEQGDSAMYLCASSFGGRNEQFFGPGTRLTVL.

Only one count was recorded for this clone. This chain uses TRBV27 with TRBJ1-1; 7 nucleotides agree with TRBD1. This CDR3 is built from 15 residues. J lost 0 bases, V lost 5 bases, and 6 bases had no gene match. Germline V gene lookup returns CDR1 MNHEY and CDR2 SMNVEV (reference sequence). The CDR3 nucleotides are TGTGCCAGCAGTCCCATGACAGGGTTGAACACTGAAGCTTTCTTT. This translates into CASSPMTGLNTEAFF.

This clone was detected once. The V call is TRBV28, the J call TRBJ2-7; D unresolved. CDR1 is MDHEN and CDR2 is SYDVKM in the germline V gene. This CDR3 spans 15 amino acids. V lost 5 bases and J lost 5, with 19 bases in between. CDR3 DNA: TGTGCCAGCAGTCCACCCGAGTTAGCTTTAAACGAGCAGTACTTC. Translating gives CASSPPELALNEQYF.

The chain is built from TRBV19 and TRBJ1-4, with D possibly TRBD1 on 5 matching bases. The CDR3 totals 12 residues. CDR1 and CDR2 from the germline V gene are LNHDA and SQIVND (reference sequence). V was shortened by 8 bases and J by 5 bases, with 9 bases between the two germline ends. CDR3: CASVDRNEKLFF. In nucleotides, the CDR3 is TGTGCCAGTGTAGACAGAAATGAAAAACTGTTTTTT.

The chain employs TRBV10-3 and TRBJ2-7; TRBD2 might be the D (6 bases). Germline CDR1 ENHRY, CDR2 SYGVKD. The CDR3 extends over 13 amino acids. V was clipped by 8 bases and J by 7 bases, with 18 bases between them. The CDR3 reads CAIFAGPGREQYF. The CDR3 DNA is TGTGCCATCTTTGCGGGGCCAGGGAGGGAGCAGTACTTC.

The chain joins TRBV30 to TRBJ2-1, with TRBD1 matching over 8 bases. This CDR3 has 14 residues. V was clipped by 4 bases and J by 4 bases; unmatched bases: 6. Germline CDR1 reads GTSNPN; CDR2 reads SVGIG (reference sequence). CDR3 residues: CAWNTGQDYNEQFF. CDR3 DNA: TGTGCCTGGAATACGGGACAGGATTACAATGAGCAGTTCTTC. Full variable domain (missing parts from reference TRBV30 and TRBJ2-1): SQTIHQWPATLVQPVGSPLSLECTVEGTSNPNLYWYRQAAGRGLQLLFYSVGIGQISSEVPQNLSASRPQDRQFILSSKKLLLSDSGFYLCAWNTGQDYNEQFFGPGTRLTVL.

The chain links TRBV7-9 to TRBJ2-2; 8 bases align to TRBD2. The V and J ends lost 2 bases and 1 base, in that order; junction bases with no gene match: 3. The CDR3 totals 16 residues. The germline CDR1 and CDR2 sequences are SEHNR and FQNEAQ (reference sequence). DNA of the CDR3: TGTGCCAGCAGCTTAACTAGCGGCCAGAACACCGGGGAGCTGTTTTTT. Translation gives CASSLTSGQNTGELFF.

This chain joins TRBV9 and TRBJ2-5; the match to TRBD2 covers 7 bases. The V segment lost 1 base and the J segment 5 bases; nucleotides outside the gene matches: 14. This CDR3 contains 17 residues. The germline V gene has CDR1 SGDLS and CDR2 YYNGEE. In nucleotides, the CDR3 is TGTGCCAGCAGCGTAAAAAGTACGGCGGGAGACCGGGAGACCCAGTACTTC. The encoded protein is CASSVKSTAGDRETQYF. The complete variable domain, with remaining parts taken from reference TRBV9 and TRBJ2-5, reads DSGVTQTPKHLITATGQRVTLRCSPRSGDLSVYWYQQSLDQGLQFLIQYYNGEERAKGNILERFSAQQFPDLHSELNLSSLELGDSALYFCASSVKSTAGDRETQYFGPGTRLLVL.

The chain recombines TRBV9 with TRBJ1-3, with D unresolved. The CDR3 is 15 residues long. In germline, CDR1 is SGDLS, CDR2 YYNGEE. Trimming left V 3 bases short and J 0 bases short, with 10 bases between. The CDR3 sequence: CASSGPVYSGNTIYF. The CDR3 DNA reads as TGTGCCAGCAGCGGCCCAGTTTACTCTGGAAACACCATATATTTT.

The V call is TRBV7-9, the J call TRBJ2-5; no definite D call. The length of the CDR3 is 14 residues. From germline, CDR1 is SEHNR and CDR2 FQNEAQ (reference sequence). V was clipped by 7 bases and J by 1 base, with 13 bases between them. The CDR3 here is CASTKASLQETQYF. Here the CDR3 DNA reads TGTGCCAGCACAAAAGCGTCACTCCAAGAGACCCAGTACTTC.

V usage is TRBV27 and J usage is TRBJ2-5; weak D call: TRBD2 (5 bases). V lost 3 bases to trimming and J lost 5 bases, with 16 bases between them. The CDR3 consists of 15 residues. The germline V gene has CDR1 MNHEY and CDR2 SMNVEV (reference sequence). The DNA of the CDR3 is TGTGCCAGCAGTTTGAGCGGAGAGGGATGGGAGACCCAGTACTTC. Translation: CASSLSGEGWETQYF.

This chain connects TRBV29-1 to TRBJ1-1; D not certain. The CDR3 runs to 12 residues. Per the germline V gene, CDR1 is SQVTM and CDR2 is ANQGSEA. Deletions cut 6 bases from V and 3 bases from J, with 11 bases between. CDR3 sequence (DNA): TGCAGCGTAAGGGAGCAGCACACTGAAGCTTTCTTT. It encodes CSVREQHTEAFF. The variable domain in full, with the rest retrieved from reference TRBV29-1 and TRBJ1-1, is SAVISQKPSRDICQRGTSLTIQCQVDSQVTMMFWYRQQPGQSLTLIATANQGSEATYESGFVIDKFPISRPNLTFSTLTVSNMSPEDSSIYLCSVREQHTEAFFGQGTRLTVV.